One sample yielded the 7 T cell receptor beta chains listed below, sequenced in a study of T cell repertoires in cytomegalovirus infection. TCRdb re-called the reads with MiXCR, one entry per CDR3 protein. The sample shows 100,000 to 150,000 distinct CDR3 sequences, 7% to 10% of them seen only once. The sample consisted of PBMCs. The receptors were gathered from a human donor in good health (CMV status not recorded). Some clones in this sample may be carry-over from other donors' samples.

This clonotype was detected many times. The rearrangement uses TRBV19 and TRBJ1-1; D unresolved. V gave up 2 bases and J gave up 1 base, with 8 bases separating them. The CDR3 loop spans 14 amino acids. The germline V gene encodes CDR1 LNHDA and CDR2 SQIVND (reference sequence). The CDR3 DNA reads as TGTGCCAGTAGTATAAGCAGCCGGAACACTGAAGCTTTCTTT. Protein: CASSISSRNTEAFF.

There are many counts of this clonotype. The genes are TRBV12-3 or TRBV12-4 and TRBJ2-3, with TRBD2 matching over 7 bases. There are 18 residues in the CDR3. V trimming: 2 bases; J trimming: 8 bases; junction bases outside the gene matches: 19. DNA for the CDR3: TGTGCCAGCAGTTTACCTGCCCCCGGTAGCGGGTCTTTTGTTACGCAGTATTTT. This codes for CASSLPAPGSGSFVTQYF.

The CDR3 spells CASSHGEVLGPQHF. CDR3 nucleotides: TGTGCCAGCAGCCACGGCGAGGTCCTCGGGCCCCAGCATTTT. The chain links TRBV11-2 to TRBJ1-5, with unresolved D. Germline V gives CDR1 SGHAT, CDR2 FQNNGV. V was trimmed by 5 bases and J by 9 bases, leaving 17 bases between them. The CDR3 runs to 14 residues.

In its sample, this clonotype was seen many times. The chain combines TRBV2 with TRBJ1-2, with unresolved D. Trimming cost V 2 bases and J 0 bases, with 10 bases left between them. There are 15 residues in the CDR3. The germline CDR1 and CDR2 sequences are SNHLY and FYNNEI. CDR3 in amino acids: CASSEFVSANYGYTF. The DNA of the CDR3 is TGTGCCAGCAGTGAATTCGTCTCTGCTAACTATGGCTACACCTTC.

The chain links TRBV7-9 to TRBJ1-1; D may be TRBD1 (6 bases). Per germline, CDR1 SEHNR and CDR2 FQNEAQ (reference sequence). The CDR3 has 17 residues. Trimming took off 4 bases at V and 0 bases at J, with 18 bases between the two ends. CDR3 protein: CASSSRGGAGLNTEAFF. As DNA, the CDR3 is TGTGCCAGCAGCTCAAGGGGGGGCGCGGGCCTGAACACTGAAGCTTTCTTT.

This clonotype was counted between two and nine times. This chain connects TRBV7-9 to TRBJ2-3, with 8 bases matching TRBD1. J lost 6 bases, V lost 2 bases, and 4 bases had no gene match. The CDR3 is 14 amino acids. Germline assignment: CDR1 SEHNR and CDR2 FQNEAQ (reference sequence). The CDR3 spells CASSLHRGEDTQYF. CDR3 nucleotides: TGTGCCAGCAGCTTACACAGGGGGGAGGATACGCAGTATTTT.

This clonotype was detected ten times or more. One end of the junction does not line up with germline, which may come from a read error. J is TRBJ1-1 and V is TRBV7-8, with D possibly matching TRBD1 (6 bases). Per germline, CDR1 SGHVS and CDR2 FQNEAQ. This CDR3 is 16 amino acids long. The CDR3 DNA is TGTGCCAGCAGCTTATTGGGGGGCGTGGGGAACTCTGAAGCTTTCTTT. Translated, it gives CASSLLGGVGNSEAFF.